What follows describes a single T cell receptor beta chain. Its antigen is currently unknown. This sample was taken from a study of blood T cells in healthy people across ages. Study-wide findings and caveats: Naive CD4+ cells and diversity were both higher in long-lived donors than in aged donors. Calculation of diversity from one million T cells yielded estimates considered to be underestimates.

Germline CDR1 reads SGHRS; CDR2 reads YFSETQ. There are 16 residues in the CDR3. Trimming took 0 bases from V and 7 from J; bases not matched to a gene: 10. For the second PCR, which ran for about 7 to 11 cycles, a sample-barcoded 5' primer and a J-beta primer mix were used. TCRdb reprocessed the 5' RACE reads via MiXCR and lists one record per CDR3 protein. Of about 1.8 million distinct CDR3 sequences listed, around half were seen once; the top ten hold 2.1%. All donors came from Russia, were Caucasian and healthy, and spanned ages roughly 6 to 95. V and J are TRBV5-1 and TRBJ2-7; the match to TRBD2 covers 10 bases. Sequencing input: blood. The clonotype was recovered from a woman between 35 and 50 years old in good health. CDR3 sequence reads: CASSLGTSGVYNEQYF. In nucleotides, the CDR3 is TGCGCCAGCAGCTTGGGTACTAGCGGGGTCTACAATGAGCAGTACTTC.